The 15 T cell receptor beta chains presented below share a single source sample, sequenced in a study of blood T cell repertoires in COVID-19. The method was immunoSEQ multiplex PCR; TCRdb's version includes in-frame clones alone and lacks a portion of them. The sample has under 150,000 clones; 80% to 90% are singletons. The sample comprised peripheral blood. These receptors all come from a woman between 45 and 65 years old with acute or convalescent COVID-19.

The rearrangement links TRBV28 to TRBJ2-1; 7 bases are shared with TRBD2. Trimming cost V 5 bases and J 10 bases; bases outside gene matches: 5. This CDR3 contains 12 residues. Germline CDR1 is MDHEN and CDR2 is SYDVKM. In DNA, the CDR3 is TGTGCCAGCAGTGTAACTAGCGCCGAGCAGTTCTTC. Translation gives CASSVTSAEQFF.

The sample holds one count of this clone. The chain uses TRBV9 and TRBJ2-7, with 11 positions matching TRBD2. CDR1 SGDLS and CDR2 YYNGEE come from the germline V gene. V shed 4 bases and J 2 bases; nucleotides not matched to a gene: 5. The CDR3 is 15 amino acids. CDR3 nucleotides: TGTGCCAGCAGCCTCACTAGCGGGAGCCCCTACGAGCAGTACTTC. The encoded protein is CASSLTSGSPYEQYF.

This rearrangement joins TRBV10-3 to TRBJ1-5; TRBD1 aligns across 9 bases. The CDR3 has 15 residues. Germline CDR1 and CDR2: ENHRY and SYGVKD. J lost 6 bases, V lost 5 bases, and 8 bases had no gene match. The CDR3 is CAISPGQGSVQPQHF. The CDR3, as DNA: TGTGCCATCAGTCCGGGACAGGGATCGGTTCAGCCCCAGCATTTT.

The rearrangement joins TRBV19 to TRBJ1-5; 9 bases are a match to TRBD1. This CDR3 is built from 14 residues. V was clipped by 5 bases and J by 11 bases; unmatched bases: 10. Germline loops: CDR1 LNHDA, CDR2 SQIVND (reference sequence). The CDR3 region is CASSEQGARRTQHF. The CDR3 DNA reads as TGTGCCAGTAGTGAACAGGGGGCACGGAGGACCCAGCATTTT.

The chain has TRBV2 and TRBJ1-1; maybe TRBD1 (5 bases). Germline assignment: CDR1 SNHLY and CDR2 FYNNEI. V shed 7 bases and J shed 4 bases, with 16 bases lying between them. The CDR3 has 14 residues. As DNA, the CDR3 is TGTGCCAGCATCAAGTCGGAGGGGAGCACTGAAGCTTTCTTT. It encodes CASIKSEGSTEAFF.

V gene TRBV6-2 or TRBV6-3 combines with J gene TRBJ2-1; D is unresolved. V was trimmed by 0 bases and J by 3 bases, leaving 15 bases between them. CDR1 and CDR2 (germline): MNHEY, SVGEGT. There are 17 residues in the CDR3. The CDR3 DNA follows: TGTGCCAGCAGTTACTCGTCGGCGGTAGCCCGCTACAATGAGCAGTTCTTC. Translation gives CASSYSSAVARYNEQFF.

The chain couples TRBV10-3 to TRBJ1-1; TRBD1 matches 8 bases. The CDR3 totals 15 residues. The V gene end was trimmed by 4 bases and the J gene end by 3 bases; junction bases not matched to a gene: 7. Germline assignment: CDR1 ENHRY and CDR2 SYGVKD. CDR3 residues: CAISVGGQGHTEAFF. DNA for the CDR3: TGTGCCATCAGTGTGGGCGGACAGGGTCACACTGAAGCTTTCTTT.

This clone has just a few counts. This chain connects TRBV7-9 to TRBJ1-4; 8 nucleotides agree with TRBD1. V was clipped by 3 bases and J by 6 bases; unmatched bases: 6. The germline gives CDR1 SEHNR, CDR2 FQNEAQ (reference sequence). There are 15 residues in the CDR3. Here the CDR3 DNA reads TGTGCCAGCAGCTTTAGCAGGGGGCTAGATGAAAAACTGTTTTTT. Amino acids: CASSFSRGLDEKLFF. Looking up the rest from reference TRBV7-9 and TRBJ1-4 gives the full variable domain: DTGVSQNPRHKITKRGQNVTFRCDPISEHNRLYWYRQTLGQGPEFLTYFQNEAQLEKSRLLSDRFSAERPKGSFSTLEIQRTEQGDSAMYLCASSFSRGLDEKLFFGSGTQLSVL.

The chain has TRBV13 and TRBJ1-1; D is possibly TRBD1 (5 bases). With 0 bases removed from V and 4 bases from J, the gap between germline ends came to 9 bases. Per the germline V gene, CDR1 is PRHDT and CDR2 is FYEKMQ (reference sequence). The CDR3 extends over 14 amino acids. The CDR3 DNA sequence: TGTGCCAGCAGCTTAGGCGGGGGGTCCACTGAAGCTTTCTTT. Translating gives CASSLGGGSTEAFF. The complete variable domain, with remaining parts taken from reference TRBV13 and TRBJ1-1, reads AAGVIQSPRHLIKEKRETATLKCYPIPRHDTVYWYQQGPGQDPQFLISFYEKMQSDKGSIPDRFSAQQFSDYHSELNMSSLELGDSALYFCASSLGGGSTEAFFGQGTRLTVV.

J is TRBJ2-7 and V is TRBV14, with D perhaps TRBD1 (5 bases). The CDR3 totals 16 residues. Deletions cut 0 bases from V and 4 bases from J, with 16 bases between. Germline CDR1 and CDR2: SGHDN and FVKESK. The CDR3 loop reads CASSQESRTLKYEQYF. DNA for the CDR3: TGTGCCAGCAGCCAAGAGTCAAGGACATTGAAATACGAGCAGTACTTC.

The V gene is TRBV5-8, the J gene TRBJ1-2; no clear D gene. Trimming left V 0 bases short and J 3 bases short, with 9 bases between. Germline lookup yields CDR1 SGHTS and CDR2 YDEGEE. The CDR3 runs 14 residues. CDR3 DNA sequence: TGTGCCAGCAGCTTGGGGGCCGGGGACTATGGCTACACCTTC. The encoded protein is CASSLGAGDYGYTF.

The genes are TRBV6-5 and TRBJ1-1, with 7 bases lining up with TRBD1. The CDR3 runs to 15 residues. In germline, CDR1 is MNHEY, CDR2 SVGAGI. With V trimmed by 4 bases and J by 3 bases, 8 bases remained unmatched. The CDR3 reads CASSSVGQSDTEAFF. CDR3 DNA: TGTGCCAGCAGTTCGGTGGGACAGTCAGACACTGAAGCTTTCTTT.

This chain uses TRBV2 with TRBJ1-2; TRBD1 matches 9 bases. V dropped 10 bases and J dropped 5; count of bases not matched to a gene: 5. There are 12 residues in the CDR3. CDR1 and CDR2 (germline): SNHLY, FYNNEI. The CDR3 DNA follows: TGTGCCACGCGGACAGGGGCTTATGGCTACACCTTC. Protein: CATRTGAYGYTF.

The V call is TRBV4-1, the J call TRBJ1-5; D is unresolved. V lost 0 bases, J lost 1 base, and 7 bases lay in between. Germline lookup yields CDR1 MGHRA and CDR2 YSYEKL. The length of the CDR3 is 15 residues. CDR3 nucleotides: TGCGCCAGCAGCCAAGAAGGAGGGAGCAATCAGCCCCAGCATTTT. It encodes CASSQEGGSNQPQHF.

The chain couples TRBV18 to TRBJ1-1; D is unresolved. The V end was cut by 2 bases, the J end by 5 bases, with 9 bases between. Germline loops: CDR1 KGHSH, CDR2 LQKENI. CDR3 length: 13 residues. CDR3 bases: TGTGCCAGCTCACCAGAGGACTCGACTGAAGCTTTCTTT. This encodes CASSPEDSTEAFF.